The subject of this entry is one TCR beta chain. Its antigen is unknown. This sample stems from a study of CD8 T cells in ankylosing spondylitis. Regarding the study as a whole: Prior literature has documented some motif variants in synovial fluid and blood from reactive arthritis. Within ankylosing spondylitis blood, a TCR beta motif made up of fewer than ten highly homologous variants appeared to be characteristic. There was reportedly significant enrichment of clones that were disease-linked in matched ankylosing spondylitis synovial fluid.

Germline CDR1 reads DFQATT; CDR2 reads SNEGSKA (reference sequence). The length of the CDR3 is 15 residues. V dropped 3 bases and J dropped 0 bases, with 14 bases sitting between them. In making TCR beta libraries, quantitative 5'-RACE with molecular barcodes was used. In TCRdb, the 5' RACE reads were re-called with MiXCR into one record per CDR3 protein. The sample records 250,000 to 350,000 distinct CDR3 sequences, around 20% being singletons. Sequenced material: blood, either unsorted or a sorted T cell fraction (not recorded which). The sequence derives from a female donor with ankylosing spondylitis or in good health (not recorded which). V gene TRBV20-1 combines with J gene TRBJ1-2; TRBD1 might be the D (6 bases). The CDR3 region is CSASAGQGPNYGYTF. As DNA, the CDR3 is TGCAGTGCTAGTGCTGGCCAGGGGCCTAACTATGGCTACACCTTC.